This TCR beta chain is drawn from a study of shared clonotypes between healthy human individuals. Study details: Three plates each covered CD4 naive and memory; CD8 naive two, CD8 memory one.

The study, taken as a whole, reports: Generally, naive subsets came out with larger estimated richness than memory subsets. Naive CD4 clonotypes overlapped across a handful of donors at about 5.2%.

This CDR3 has 17 residues. After removal of 7 bases from V and 1 base from J, the junction contained 12 bases not matched to a gene. Germline V gene sequence: CDR1 SEHNR, CDR2 FQNEAQ (reference sequence). CD45RO-negative, CCR7-positively selected cells formed the naive CD8 fraction, excluding terminally differentiated effector memory CD45RA+ cells. This clone occurred once. What it binds is unknown. Libraries were prepared by immunoSEQ multiplex PCR; TCRdb keeps only in-frame clonotypes and omits some of them. This sample has over 750,000 clones; around 96% occur once, and the top ten carry under 0.25%.

The gene calls are TRBV7-9 and TRBJ2-5; 10 bases map to TRBD2. The receptor was isolated from a man younger than 40 in good health. Sequencing input: naive CD8+ T cells sorted from blood. The CDR3 DNA reads as TGTGCCAGCACCATTCTGCGGACTAGCGGAACCCAAGAGACCCAGTACTTC. It translates to CASTILRTSGTQETQYF.